This T cell receptor (beta chain) stems from a study of blood T cells in healthy people across ages. A second 7 to 11 cycle PCR used barcoded and J-beta primers. Every cDNA molecule carried a tag from a template-switch adaptor bearing 12 random nucleotides. TCRdb reprocessed the 5' RACE reads with MiXCR, giving one entry per CDR3 protein. The table includes roughly 1.4 million distinct CDR3 sequences, roughly 64% detected once. The authors extracted at least 6 micrograms of total RNA per sample. The TCR sequence derives from a man between 18 and 35 years old in good health. The sequenced material came from blood.

The CDR3 nucleotides read TGTGCCAGCAGTTACAACCAGGGGTCCCCCTACGAGCAGTACTTC. It translates to CASSYNQGSPYEQYF. This chain joins TRBV6-5 and TRBJ2-4, with D perhaps TRBD1 (6 bases). Near its end, the DNA agrees better with TRBJ2-7, so the J call may be wrong. The CDR3 contains 15 residues. Germline lookup yields CDR1 MNHEY and CDR2 SVGAGI.